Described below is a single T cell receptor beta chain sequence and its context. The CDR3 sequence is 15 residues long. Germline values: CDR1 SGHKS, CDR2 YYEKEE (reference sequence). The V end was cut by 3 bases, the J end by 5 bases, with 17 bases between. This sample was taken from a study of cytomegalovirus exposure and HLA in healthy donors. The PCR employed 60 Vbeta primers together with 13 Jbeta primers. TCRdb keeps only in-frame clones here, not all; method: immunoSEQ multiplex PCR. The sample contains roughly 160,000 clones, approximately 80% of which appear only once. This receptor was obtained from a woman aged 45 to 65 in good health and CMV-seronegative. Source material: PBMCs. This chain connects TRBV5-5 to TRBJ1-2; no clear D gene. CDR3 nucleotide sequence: TGTGCCAGCAGCTCGTTGAGCGCCGTAACATATGGCTACACCTTC. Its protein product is CASSSLSAVTYGYTF.